The 4 T cell receptor beta chains reported below all come from one sample, sequenced in a study of breast tumors, draining lymph nodes, adjacent tissues. Axillary draining lymph nodes of breast cancer patients supplied the node samples. Using its own MiXCR run on the multiplex PCR reads, TCRdb lists one record per CDR3 protein. The sample includes approximately 130,000 distinct CDR3 sequences, around 20% seen only once; the top ten take just over 2.5%. Sequencing was carried out using axillary lymph node tissue. The receptor set was obtained from a female donor with breast cancer. Some clones in this sample may be carry-over from other donors' samples.

This clonotype was seen at least ten times. The chain joins TRBV7-8 to TRBJ2-5; D is undetermined. Between the trimmed V and J ends, which lost 1 base and 5 bases, there was a span of 8 bases. There are 13 residues in the CDR3. Germline V lookup: CDR1 SGHVS, CDR2 FQNEAQ. The CDR3 reads CASSLERTETQYF. CDR3 coding DNA: TGTGCCAGCAGCTTAGAAAGAACTGAGACCCAGTACTTC.

This clonotype was recorded many times. This chain joins TRBV4-2 and TRBJ2-7; no clear D. In germline, CDR1 is LGHNA, CDR2 YNFKEQ. CDR3 length equals 13 residues. Trimming left V 5 bases short and J 0 bases short, with 8 bases between. The CDR3 region is CASSALASYEQYF. In DNA, the CDR3 is TGTGCCAGCAGCGCCCTGGCCTCCTACGAGCAGTACTTC.

Notes on this clonotype: This could be a read error, since a much larger clone is one nucleotide away. V usage is TRBV5-1 and J usage is TRBJ2-1, with D unclear. The germline V gene encodes CDR1 SGHRS and CDR2 YFSETQ. This CDR3 comprises 13 residues. The CDR3 nucleotides are TGCGCCAGTAAGGACCTGAATAGCAATGAGCAGTCCTTC. This codes for CASKDLNSNEQSF.

Worth noting for this clonotype: A much larger clone lies a single base off, so this may be a read error. This sequence joins TRBV20-1 and TRBJ2-3, with a possible D match to TRBD1 (6 bases). The CDR3 totals 11 residues. Germline assignment: CDR1 DFQATT and CDR2 SNEGSKA (reference sequence). Trimming left V 7 bases short and J 4 bases short, with 9 bases between. The CDR3 loop reads CSGGRADTQYF. For the CDR3, the DNA is TGCAGTGGGGGGCGAGCAGATACGCAGTATTTT.